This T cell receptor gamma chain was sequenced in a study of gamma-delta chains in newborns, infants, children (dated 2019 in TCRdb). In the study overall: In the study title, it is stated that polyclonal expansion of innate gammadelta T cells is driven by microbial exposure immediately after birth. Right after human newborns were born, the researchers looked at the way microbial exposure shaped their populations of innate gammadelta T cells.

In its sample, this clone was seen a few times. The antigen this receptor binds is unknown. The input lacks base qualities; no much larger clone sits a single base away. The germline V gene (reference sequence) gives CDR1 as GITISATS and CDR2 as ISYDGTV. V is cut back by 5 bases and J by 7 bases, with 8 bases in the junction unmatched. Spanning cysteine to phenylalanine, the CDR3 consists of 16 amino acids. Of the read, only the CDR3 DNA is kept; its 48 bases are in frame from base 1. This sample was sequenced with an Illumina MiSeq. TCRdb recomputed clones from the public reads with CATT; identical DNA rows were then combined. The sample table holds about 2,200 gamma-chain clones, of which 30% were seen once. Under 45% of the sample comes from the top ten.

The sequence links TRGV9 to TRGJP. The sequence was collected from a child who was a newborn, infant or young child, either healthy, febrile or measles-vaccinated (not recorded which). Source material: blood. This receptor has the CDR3 CALWATRELGKKIKVF. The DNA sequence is TGTGCCTTGTGGGCGACCAGGGAGTTGGGCAAAAAAATCAAGGTATTT.